The source of this T cell receptor (beta chain) is a study of patients and donors after allogeneic stem cell transplantation. TCRdb reprocessed the RT-PCR reads with MiXCR, giving one entry per CDR3 protein. The repertoire has 20,000 to 25,000 distinct CDR3 sequences, 25% to 30% of them found once; the top ten carry around 47%. V was trimmed by 0 bases and J by 4 bases, leaving 10 bases between them. CDR3 length equals 15 residues. Germline assignment: CDR1 SGHVS and CDR2 FQNEAQ. The sequence derives from a human donor who was either an allogeneic HSCT recipient or a stem cell or donor lymphocyte infusion donor (not recorded which). It is not recorded whose cells these are; they may come from a transplant donor. The gene calls are TRBV7-8 and TRBJ1-5; no definite D call. Sequenced sample: blood, either unsorted or a sorted T cell fraction (not recorded which). The chain's CDR3 is CASSLAGIGNQPQHF. The CDR3 region has the DNA TGTGCCAGCAGCTTAGCGGGTATCGGGAATCAGCCCCAGCATTTT.